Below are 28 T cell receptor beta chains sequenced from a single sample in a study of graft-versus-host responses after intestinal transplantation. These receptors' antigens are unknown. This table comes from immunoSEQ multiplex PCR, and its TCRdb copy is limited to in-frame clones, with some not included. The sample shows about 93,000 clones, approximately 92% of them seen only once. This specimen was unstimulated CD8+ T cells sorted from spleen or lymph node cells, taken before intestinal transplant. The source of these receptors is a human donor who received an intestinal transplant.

The CDR3 sequence: CASRGGEDTQYF. The CDR3 coding sequence is TGTGCCAGCAGAGGCGGGGAAGATACGCAGTATTTT. The chain combines TRBV5-4 with TRBJ2-3; maybe TRBD2 (6 bases). This CDR3 has 12 amino acids. Germline V lookup: CDR1 SGHNT, CDR2 YYREEE (reference sequence). Deletions cut 5 bases from V and 5 bases from J, with 9 bases between.

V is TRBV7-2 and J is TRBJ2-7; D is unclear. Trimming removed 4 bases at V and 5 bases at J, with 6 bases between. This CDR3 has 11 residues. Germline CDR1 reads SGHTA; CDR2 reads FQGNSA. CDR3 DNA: TGTGCCAGCAGCTACTCGGACGAGCAGTACTTC. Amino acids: CASSYSDEQYF.

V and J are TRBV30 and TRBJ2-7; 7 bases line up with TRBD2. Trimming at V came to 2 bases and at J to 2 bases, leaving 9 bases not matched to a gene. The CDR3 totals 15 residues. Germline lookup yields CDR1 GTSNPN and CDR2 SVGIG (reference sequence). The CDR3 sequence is CAWSRPYAGAYEQYF. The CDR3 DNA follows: TGTGCCTGGAGTCGTCCCTATGCGGGAGCCTACGAGCAGTACTTC.

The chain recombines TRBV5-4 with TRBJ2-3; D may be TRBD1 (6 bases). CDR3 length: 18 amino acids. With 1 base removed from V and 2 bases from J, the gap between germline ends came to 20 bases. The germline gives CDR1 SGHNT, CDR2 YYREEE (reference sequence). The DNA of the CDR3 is TGTGCCAGCAGCTTGTTGGGGGCGTTTTCCACCACCACAGATACGCAGTATTTT. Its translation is CASSLLGAFSTTTDTQYF.

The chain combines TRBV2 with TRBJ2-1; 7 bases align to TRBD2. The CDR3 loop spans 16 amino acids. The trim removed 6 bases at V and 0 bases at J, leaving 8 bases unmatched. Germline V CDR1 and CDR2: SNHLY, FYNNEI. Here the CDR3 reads CASRAWGGSSYNEQFF. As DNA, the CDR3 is TGTGCCAGCAGAGCCTGGGGGGGGAGCTCCTACAATGAGCAGTTCTTC.

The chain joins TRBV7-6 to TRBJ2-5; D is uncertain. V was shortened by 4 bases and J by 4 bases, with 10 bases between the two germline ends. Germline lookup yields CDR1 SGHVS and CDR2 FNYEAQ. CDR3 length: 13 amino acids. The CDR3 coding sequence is TGTGCCAGCAGCTACCCCTCGGGAGAGACCCAGTACTTC. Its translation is CASSYPSGETQYF.

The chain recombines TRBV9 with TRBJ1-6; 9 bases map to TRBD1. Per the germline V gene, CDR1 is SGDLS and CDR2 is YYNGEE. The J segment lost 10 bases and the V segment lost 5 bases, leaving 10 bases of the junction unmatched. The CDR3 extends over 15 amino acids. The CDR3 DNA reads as TGTGCCAGCAGTCCAACCGGGACAGGGATCTCACCCCTCCACTTT. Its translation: CASSPTGTGISPLHF.

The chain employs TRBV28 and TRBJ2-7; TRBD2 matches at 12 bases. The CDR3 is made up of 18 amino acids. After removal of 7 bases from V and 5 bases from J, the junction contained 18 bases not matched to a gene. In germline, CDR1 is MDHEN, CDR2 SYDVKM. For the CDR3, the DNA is TGTGCCAGCACCACACTAGCGGGAGGACCCTCTCTTTCAGACGAGCAGTACTTC. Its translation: CASTTLAGGPSLSDEQYF.

The CDR3 sequence is CASSWTSGGGWETQYF. CDR3 in DNA: TGTGCCAGCAGCTGGACTAGCGGGGGGGGATGGGAGACCCAGTACTTC. The chain links TRBV7-9 to TRBJ2-5, with TRBD2 matching 15 bases. V was clipped by 4 bases and J by 5 bases; unmatched bases: 5. This CDR3 has 16 amino acids. The V gene's germline CDR1 is SEHNR and CDR2 FQNEAQ (reference sequence).

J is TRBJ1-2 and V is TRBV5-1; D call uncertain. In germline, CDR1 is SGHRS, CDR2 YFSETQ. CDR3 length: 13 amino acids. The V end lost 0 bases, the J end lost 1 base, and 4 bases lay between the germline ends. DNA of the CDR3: TGCGCCAGCAGCTTGGGAGTTAACTATGGCTACACCTTC. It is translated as CASSLGVNYGYTF.

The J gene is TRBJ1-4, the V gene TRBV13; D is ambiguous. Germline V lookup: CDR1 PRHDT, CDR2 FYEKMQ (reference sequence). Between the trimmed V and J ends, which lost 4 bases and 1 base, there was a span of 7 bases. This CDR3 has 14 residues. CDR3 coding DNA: TGTGCCAGCAGCTCCGGGATAACTAATGAAAAACTGTTTTTT. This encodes CASSSGITNEKLFF.

The CDR3 spells CAIRYGQGLAHEQYF. The CDR3 coding sequence is TGTGCCATCAGGTACGGACAGGGACTAGCCCACGAGCAGTACTTC. The chain uses TRBV10-3 and TRBJ2-7, with D possibly TRBD2 on 9 matching bases. The CDR3 is 15 residues long. V was clipped by 6 bases and J by 5 bases, with 20 bases between them. CDR1 and CDR2 from the germline V gene are ENHRY and SYGVKD.

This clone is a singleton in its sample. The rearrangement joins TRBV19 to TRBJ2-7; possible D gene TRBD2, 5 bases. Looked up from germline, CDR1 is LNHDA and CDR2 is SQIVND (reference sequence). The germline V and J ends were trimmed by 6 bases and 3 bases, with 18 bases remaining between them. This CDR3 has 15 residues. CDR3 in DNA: TGTGCCAGTAGCCCCCAGAGGGCCACGGACTACGAGCAGTACTTC. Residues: CASSPQRATDYEQYF.

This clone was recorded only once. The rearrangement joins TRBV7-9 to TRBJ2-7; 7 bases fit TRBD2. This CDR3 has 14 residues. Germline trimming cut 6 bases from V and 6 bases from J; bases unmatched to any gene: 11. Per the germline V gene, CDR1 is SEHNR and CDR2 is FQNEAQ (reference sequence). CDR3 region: CASSSDRGRGEQYF. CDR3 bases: TGTGCCAGCAGTTCCGACCGAGGGAGGGGCGAGCAGTACTTC.

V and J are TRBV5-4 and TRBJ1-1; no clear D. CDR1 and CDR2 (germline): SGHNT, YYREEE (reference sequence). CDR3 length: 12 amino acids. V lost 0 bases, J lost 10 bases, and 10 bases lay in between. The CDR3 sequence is CASSLDGRGAFF. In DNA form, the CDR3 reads TGTGCCAGCAGCTTGGATGGCAGAGGAGCTTTCTTT.

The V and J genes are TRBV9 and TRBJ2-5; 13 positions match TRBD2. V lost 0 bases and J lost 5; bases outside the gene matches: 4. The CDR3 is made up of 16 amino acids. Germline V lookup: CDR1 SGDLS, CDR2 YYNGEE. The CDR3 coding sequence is TGTGCCAGCAGCGTAGAACTAGCGGGGGGGCTGGAGACCCAGTACTTC. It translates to CASSVELAGGLETQYF.

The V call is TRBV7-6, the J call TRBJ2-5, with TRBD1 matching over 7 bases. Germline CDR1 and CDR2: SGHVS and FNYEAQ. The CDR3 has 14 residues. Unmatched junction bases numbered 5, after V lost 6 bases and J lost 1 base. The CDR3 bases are TGTGCCAGCAGACGCGGACAGGTCCAAGAGACCCAGTACTTC. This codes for CASRRGQVQETQYF.

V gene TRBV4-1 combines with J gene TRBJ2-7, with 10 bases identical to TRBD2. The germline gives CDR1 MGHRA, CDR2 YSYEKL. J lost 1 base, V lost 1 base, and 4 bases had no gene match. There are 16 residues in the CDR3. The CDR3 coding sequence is TGCGCCAGCAGCCAAGGACTAGCGGGCCCATCCTACGAGCAGTACTTC. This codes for CASSQGLAGPSYEQYF.

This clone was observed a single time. CDR3 sequence reads: CASSLVESTGELFF. CDR3 in DNA: TGTGCCAGCAGCTTAGTGGAGTCCACCGGGGAGCTGTTTTTT. V gene TRBV7-3 combines with J gene TRBJ2-2; no clear D gene. CDR3 length: 14 residues. Germline V CDR1 and CDR2: SGHTA, FQGTGA. Trimming pared 2 bases from V and 4 bases from J, leaving 8 bases between.

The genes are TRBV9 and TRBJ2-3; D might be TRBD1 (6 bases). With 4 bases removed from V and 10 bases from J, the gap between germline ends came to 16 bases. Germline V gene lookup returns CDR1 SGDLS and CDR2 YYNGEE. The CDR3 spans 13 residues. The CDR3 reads CASSPPHRASQYF. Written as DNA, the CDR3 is TGTGCCAGCAGCCCCCCCCACAGGGCATCGCAGTATTTT. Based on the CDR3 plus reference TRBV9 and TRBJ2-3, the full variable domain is DSGVTQTPKHLITATGQRVTLRCSPRSGDLSVYWYQQSLDQGLQFLIQYYNGEERAKGNILERFSAQQFPDLHSELNLSSLELGDSALYFCASSPPHRASQYFGPGTRLTVL.

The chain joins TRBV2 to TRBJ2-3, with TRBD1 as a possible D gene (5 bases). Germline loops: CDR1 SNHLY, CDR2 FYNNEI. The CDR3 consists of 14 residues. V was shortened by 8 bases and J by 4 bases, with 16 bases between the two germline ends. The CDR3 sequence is CASLVGAEADTQYF. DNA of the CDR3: TGTGCCAGCCTGGTTGGGGCAGAAGCAGATACGCAGTATTTT.

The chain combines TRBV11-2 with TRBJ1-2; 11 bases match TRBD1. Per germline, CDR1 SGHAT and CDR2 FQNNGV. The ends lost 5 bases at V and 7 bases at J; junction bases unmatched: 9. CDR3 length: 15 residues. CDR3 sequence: CASSAPGQGVPGYTF. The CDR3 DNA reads TGTGCCAGCAGCGCGCCGGGACAGGGGGTTCCTGGCTACACCTTC.

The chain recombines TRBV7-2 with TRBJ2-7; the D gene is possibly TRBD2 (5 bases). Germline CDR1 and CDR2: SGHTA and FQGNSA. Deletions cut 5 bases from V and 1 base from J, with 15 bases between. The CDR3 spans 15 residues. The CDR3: CASSPRGRISYEQYF. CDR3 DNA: TGTGCCAGCAGCCCTCGAGGGCGGATATCCTACGAGCAGTACTTC.

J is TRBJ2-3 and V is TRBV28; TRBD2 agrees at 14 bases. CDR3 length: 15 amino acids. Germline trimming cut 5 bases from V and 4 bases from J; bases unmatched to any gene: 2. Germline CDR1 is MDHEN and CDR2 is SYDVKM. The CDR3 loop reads CASSEGLAGADTQYF. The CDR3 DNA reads TGTGCCAGCAGTGAGGGACTAGCGGGAGCAGATACGCAGTATTTT.

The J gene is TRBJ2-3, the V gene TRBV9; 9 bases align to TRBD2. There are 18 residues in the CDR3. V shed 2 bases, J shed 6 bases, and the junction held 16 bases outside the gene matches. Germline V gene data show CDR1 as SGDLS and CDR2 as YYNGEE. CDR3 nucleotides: TGTGCCAGCAGCGTTAAGTTGGTCTGCGGGGGGGCCCGTGATACGCAGTATTTT. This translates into CASSVKLVCGGARDTQYF.

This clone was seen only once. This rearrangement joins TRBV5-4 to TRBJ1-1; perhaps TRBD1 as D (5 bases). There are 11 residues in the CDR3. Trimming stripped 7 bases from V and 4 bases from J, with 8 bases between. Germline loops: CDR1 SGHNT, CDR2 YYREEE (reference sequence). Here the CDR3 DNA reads TGTGCCAGCTCGGGGGGCACTGAAGCTTTCTTT. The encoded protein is CASSGGTEAFF. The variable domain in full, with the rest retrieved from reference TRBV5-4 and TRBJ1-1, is ETGVTQSPTHLIKTRGQQVTLRCSSQSGHNTVSWYQQALGQGPQFIFQYYREEENGRGNFPPRFSGLQFPNYSSELNVNALELDDSALYLCASSGGTEAFFGQGTRLTVV.

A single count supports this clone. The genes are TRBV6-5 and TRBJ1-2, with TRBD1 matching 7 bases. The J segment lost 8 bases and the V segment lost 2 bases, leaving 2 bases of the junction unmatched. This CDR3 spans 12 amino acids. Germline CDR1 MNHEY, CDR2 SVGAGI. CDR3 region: CASSYPGQGYTF. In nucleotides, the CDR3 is TGTGCCAGCAGTTACCCGGGACAGGGCTACACCTTC.

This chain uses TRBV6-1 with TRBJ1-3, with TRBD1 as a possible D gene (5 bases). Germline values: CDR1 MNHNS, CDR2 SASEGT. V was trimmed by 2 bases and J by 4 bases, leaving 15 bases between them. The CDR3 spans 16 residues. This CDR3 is CASSEQGYKVGNTIYF. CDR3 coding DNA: TGTGCCAGCAGTGAACAGGGTTATAAAGTCGGAAACACCATATATTTT.